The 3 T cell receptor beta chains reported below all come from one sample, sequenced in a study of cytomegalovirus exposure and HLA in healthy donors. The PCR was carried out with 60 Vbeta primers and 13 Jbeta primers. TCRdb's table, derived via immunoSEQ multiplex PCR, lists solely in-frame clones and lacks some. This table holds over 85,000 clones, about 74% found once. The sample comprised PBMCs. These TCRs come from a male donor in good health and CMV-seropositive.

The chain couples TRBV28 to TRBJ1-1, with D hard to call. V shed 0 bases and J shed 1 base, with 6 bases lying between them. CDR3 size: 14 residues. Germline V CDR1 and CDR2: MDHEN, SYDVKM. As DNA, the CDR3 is TGTGCCAGCAGTTTATGGGCAGGGAACACTGAAGCTTTCTTT. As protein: CASSLWAGNTEAFF.

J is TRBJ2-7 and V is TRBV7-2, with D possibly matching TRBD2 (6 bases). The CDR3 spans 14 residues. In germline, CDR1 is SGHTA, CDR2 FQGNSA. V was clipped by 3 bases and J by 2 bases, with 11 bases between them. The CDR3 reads CASSLRRGAYEQYF. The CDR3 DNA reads TGTGCCAGCAGCTTGAGGCGGGGCGCCTACGAGCAGTACTTC.

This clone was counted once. DNA for the CDR3: TGTGCCAGCAGCCGGGGTCACTATGGCTACACCTTC. Amino acid sequence: CASSRGHYGYTF. The rearrangement uses TRBV7-2 and TRBJ1-2, with D hard to call. The CDR3 spans 12 residues. V lost 5 bases and J 3 bases, leaving 7 bases between the germline ends. Germline V gene lookup returns CDR1 SGHTA and CDR2 FQGNSA.